The next 8 T cell receptor beta chains were all read from a single sample in a study of identical twins. TCRdb processed the 5' RACE reads anew with MiXCR; each CDR3 protein has one entry. This table has 520,000 or so distinct CDR3 sequences, under 25% appearing once. This same sample was also taken into another study, of T cells expressing NK-cell markers.

The sequenced sample consisted of CD4+ T cells sorted from blood. Source of these receptors: a woman between 18 and 29 years old in good health.

This clonotype has only a few counts. The V gene is TRBV20-1, the J gene TRBJ2-5; 7 bases align to TRBD2. Germline assignment: CDR1 DFQATT and CDR2 SNEGSKA (reference sequence). CDR3 size: 14 residues. V lost 5 bases and J lost 0; bases outside the gene matches: 6. The CDR3 DNA reads TGCAGTGCTGGTCGTGGGGGGGACCAAGAGACCCAGTACTTC. Protein: CSAGRGGDQETQYF.

This chain joins TRBV12-2 and TRBJ1-5. TRBV12-2 is a pseudogene locus. CDR3 length: 12 amino acids. DNA of the CDR3: TGTGCAAGTCAACACAGCAATCAGCCCCAGCATTTT. Its protein product is CASQHSNQPQHF.

This clonotype has just a few counts. The chain combines TRBV7-9 with TRBJ1-4; D gene ambiguous. The CDR3 extends over 12 amino acids. In germline, CDR1 is SEHNR, CDR2 FQNEAQ (reference sequence). Trimming left V 5 bases short and J 5 bases short, with 6 bases between. The CDR3 region has the DNA TGTGCCAGCAGCCACCCCAATGAAAAACTGTTTTTT. Its protein is CASSHPNEKLFF.

V usage is TRBV29-1 and J usage is TRBJ2-2, with 8 bases lining up with TRBD1. CDR1 is SQVTM and CDR2 is ANQGSEA in the germline V gene. V was pared by 6 bases and J by 5 bases, with 2 bases of the junction left unmatched. The CDR3 length is 12 residues. The CDR3 reads CSVRQGTGELFF. The CDR3 nucleotides are TGCAGCGTACGACAGGGGACCGGGGAGCTGTTTTTT.

This chain links TRBV18 with TRBJ2-3, with 14 bases identical to TRBD2. Trimming removed 3 bases from V and 4 bases from J; junction bases left unmatched: 3. CDR1 KGHSH and CDR2 LQKENI come from the germline V gene. CDR3 size: 16 residues. This chain's CDR3 is CASSPPGLAGADTQYF. CDR3 bases: TGTGCCAGCTCACCGCCGGGACTAGCGGGAGCAGATACGCAGTATTTT.

The chain links TRBV30 to TRBJ2-3, with TRBD2 identical over 8 bases. This CDR3 contains 15 residues. From germline, CDR1 is GTSNPN and CDR2 SVGIG (reference sequence). J was trimmed by 7 bases and V by 0 bases; bases with no gene match: 9. The CDR3 sequence is CAWSVEAGVLYTQYF. The DNA for the CDR3 is TGTGCCTGGAGTGTGGAAGCGGGAGTTTTATATACGCAGTATTTT.

The CDR3 protein is CASSIGYGYTF. The DNA of the CDR3 is TGTGCCAGTAGTATAGGCTATGGCTACACCTTC. This chain uses TRBV19 with TRBJ1-2, with D unclear. V was cut by 1 base and J by 4 bases, with 1 base left in between. The CDR3 is made up of 11 amino acids. Germline assignment: CDR1 LNHDA and CDR2 SQIVND (reference sequence).

This clonotype has a handful of counts. This sequence joins TRBV25-1 and TRBJ2-7; the match to TRBD2 covers 11 bases. The germline CDR1 and CDR2 sequences are MGHDK and SYGVNS. The CDR3 extends over 18 amino acids. J gave up 3 bases and V 6 bases, and 16 bases lay outside the gene matches. CDR3 DNA sequence: TGTGCCAGCAGCCTTGGGGGGGCTCTAGCGGGAGGACTCTACGAGCAGTACTTC. This gives the protein CASSLGGALAGGLYEQYF.